This TCR beta chain was found in a study of blood T cell repertoires in COVID-19. Libraries were prepared by immunoSEQ multiplex PCR; TCRdb keeps only in-frame clonotypes and omits some of them. The repertoire has about 80,000 clones, about 80% of them found once; the top ten carry around 5%. This clone appeared once. Germline V CDR1 and CDR2: SGHRS, YFSETQ. Trimming left V 4 bases short and J 4 bases short, with 11 bases between. The CDR3 consists of 13 residues. The J gene is TRBJ1-2, the V gene TRBV5-1; D is undetermined. The origin of this receptor is a man aged 45-65 years with active or convalescent COVID-19. Sequencing input: peripheral blood. CDR3 DNA sequence: TGCGCCAGCAGCATGGCCGCGGTCTATGGCTACACCTTC. The encoded protein is CASSMAAVYGYTF.